This paragraph reports one TCR beta chain. Trimming removed 8 bases at V and 4 bases at J, with 7 bases between. Germline lookup yields CDR1 LGHNA and CDR2 YNFKEQ. The CDR3 length is 11 residues. The data were obtained in a study of blood T cell repertoires in COVID-19. As for the study in general: Sites in the United States, Italy and Spain provided acute and convalescent COVID-19 samples. In each case, the material was cDNA or gDNA derived from T cells, B-cell-depleted T cells, or PBMCs.

How the authors handled the data: Amplified reference gene primers provided the basis for estimating nucleated cell counts. Using immunoSEQ multiplex PCR, the repertoire was profiled, and TCRdb retains in-frame clones only, with some absent. Clonal size and the V and J genes are those of that table, whereas D and trimming came from the DNA. Of 150,000 to 200,000 clones in the sample, around 87% were seen once. This chain uses TRBV4-2 with TRBJ2-3, with D perhaps TRBD2 (5 bases). The TCR sequence derives from a man aged 35-49 years with active or convalescent COVID-19. The sequencing sample was made of peripheral blood. The DNA of the CDR3 is TGTGCCAGCGAGGGTGCAGATACGCAGTATTTT. Residues: CASEGADTQYF.